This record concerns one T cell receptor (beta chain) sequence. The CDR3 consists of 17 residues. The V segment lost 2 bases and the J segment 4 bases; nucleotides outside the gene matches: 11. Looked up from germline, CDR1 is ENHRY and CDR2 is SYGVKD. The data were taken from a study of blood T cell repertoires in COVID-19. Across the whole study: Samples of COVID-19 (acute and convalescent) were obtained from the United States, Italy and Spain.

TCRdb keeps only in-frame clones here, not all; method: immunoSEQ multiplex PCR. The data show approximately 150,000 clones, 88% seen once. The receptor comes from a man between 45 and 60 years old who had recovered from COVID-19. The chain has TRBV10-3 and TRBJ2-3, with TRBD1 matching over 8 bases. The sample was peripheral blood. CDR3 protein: CAISEGQGFGVSDTQYF. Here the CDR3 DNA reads TGTGCCATCAGTGAGGGACAGGGATTTGGTGTATCAGATACGCAGTATTTT.